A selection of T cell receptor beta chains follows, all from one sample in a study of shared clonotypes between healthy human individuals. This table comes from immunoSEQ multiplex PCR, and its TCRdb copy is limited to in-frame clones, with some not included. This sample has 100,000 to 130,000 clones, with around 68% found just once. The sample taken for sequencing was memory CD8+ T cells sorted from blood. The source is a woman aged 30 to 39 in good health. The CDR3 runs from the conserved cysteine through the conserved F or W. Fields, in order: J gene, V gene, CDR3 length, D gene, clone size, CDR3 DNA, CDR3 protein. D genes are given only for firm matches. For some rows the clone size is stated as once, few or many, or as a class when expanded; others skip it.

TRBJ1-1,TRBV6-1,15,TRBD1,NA,TGTGCCAGCAGTGAAGGAGACAGGGGGCCCACTGAAGCTTTCTTT,CASSEGDRGPTEAFF
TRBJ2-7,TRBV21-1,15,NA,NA,TGTGCCAGCAGCCCGCGGTGCAGTAGGTCCTACGAGCAGTACTTC,CASSPRCSRSYEQYF
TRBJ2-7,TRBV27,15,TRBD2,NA,TGTGCCAGCAGTTCAAGCGGGAGGAAAACCTACGAGCAGTACTTC,CASSSSGRKTYEQYF
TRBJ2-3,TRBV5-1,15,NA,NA,TGCGCCAGCAGCTTGGGGCAGGGAACCACAGATACGCAGTATTTT,CASSLGQGTTDTQYF
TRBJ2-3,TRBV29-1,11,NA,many,TGCAGCGCCGTCGTGACAGATACGCAGTATTTT,CSAVVTDTQYF
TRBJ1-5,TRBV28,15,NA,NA,TGTGCCAGCAGTTTTAGTATTTTTCGGGATCAGCCCCAGCATTTT,CASSFSIFRDQPQHF
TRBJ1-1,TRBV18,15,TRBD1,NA,TGTGCCAGCACGACCGTGACAGGGATGAACACTGAAGCTTTCTTT,CASTTVTGMNTEAFF
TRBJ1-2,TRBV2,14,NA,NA,TGTGCCAGCAGTCAAACAGGGTTAAACTATGGCTACACCTTC,CASSQTGLNYGYTF
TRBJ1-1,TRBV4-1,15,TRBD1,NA,TGCGCCAGCAGCCCTTCCACAGGGGTGAACACTGAAGCTTTCTTT,CASSPSTGVNTEAFF
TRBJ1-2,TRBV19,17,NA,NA,TGTGCCAGTAGTATAGGCCAAAGGAGGATCCTTCTCAATGGCTACACCTTC,CASSIGQRRILLNGYTF
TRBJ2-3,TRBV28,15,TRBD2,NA,TGTGCCAGCAGGAGTGGGACTAGCGGGAAGAGTACGCAGTATTTT,CASRSGTSGKSTQYF
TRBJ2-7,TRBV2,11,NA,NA,TGTGCCAGCAACGCCCACTACGAGCAGTACTTC,CASNAHYEQYF
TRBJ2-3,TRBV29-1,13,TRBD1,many,TGCAGCACATCGACAGGGCTAACAGATACGCAGTATTTT,CSTSTGLTDTQYF
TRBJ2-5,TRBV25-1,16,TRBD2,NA,TGTGCCAGCAGTGTCCCCTCGGGACTAGTTGGAGAGACCCAGTACTTC,CASSVPSGLVGETQYF
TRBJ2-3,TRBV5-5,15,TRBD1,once,TGTGCCAGCAGCTCAGGGACAGGGGGATGGAATACGCAGTATTTT,CASSSGTGGWNTQYF
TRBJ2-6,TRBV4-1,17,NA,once,TGCGCCAGCAGCCAAGAATCCCGACCAATCTACCCCAACGTCCTGACTTTC,CASSQESRPIYPNVLTF
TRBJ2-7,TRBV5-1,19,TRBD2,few,TGCGCCAGCAGCTTGGCCGGAGGGACTAGCGGGACTATGTGGTACGAGCAGTACTTC,CASSLAGGTSGTMWYEQYF
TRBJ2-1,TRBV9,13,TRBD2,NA,TGTGCCAGCAGTAGCGGGGTTGGCTATGAGCAGTTCTTC,CASSSGVGYEQFF
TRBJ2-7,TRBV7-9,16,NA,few,TGTGCCAGCAGCGTCGTACAGGGGAGGGACTCCTACGAGCAGTACTTC,CASSVVQGRDSYEQYF
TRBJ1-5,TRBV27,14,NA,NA,TGTGCCAGCAGTTTTAGGCAGGGGAATCAGCCCCAGCATTTT,CASSFRQGNQPQHF
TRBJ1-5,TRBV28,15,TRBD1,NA,TGTGCCAGCAGTTCAACAGGGGGCCAAACTCAGCCCCAGCATTTT,CASSSTGGQTQPQHF
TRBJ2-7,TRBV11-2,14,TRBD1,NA,TGTGCCAGCAGCTTTGGGACAGGGGCTTACGAGCAGTACTTC,CASSFGTGAYEQYF
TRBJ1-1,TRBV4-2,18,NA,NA,TGTGCCAGCAGCCAAGTAGTGTGGAACGGTTACATGAACACTGAAGCTTTCTTT,CASSQVVWNGYMNTEAFF
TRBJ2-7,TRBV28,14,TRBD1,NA,TGTGCCAGTAAACTCCGGGACAGAATATACGAGCAGTACTTC,CASKLRDRIYEQYF
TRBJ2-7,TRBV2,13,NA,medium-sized,TGTGCCAGCTGCTCCCCGGTCCCCTACGAGCAGTACTTC,CASCSPVPYEQYF
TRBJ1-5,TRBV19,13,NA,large,TGTGCCAGCCACAGCAAGGAAAATCAGCCCCAGCATTTT,CASHSKENQPQHF
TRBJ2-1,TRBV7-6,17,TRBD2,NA,TGTGCCAGCAGCTTAGTGGTAGCGGGAGGGTCCTACAATGAGCAGTTCTTC,CASSLVVAGGSYNEQFF